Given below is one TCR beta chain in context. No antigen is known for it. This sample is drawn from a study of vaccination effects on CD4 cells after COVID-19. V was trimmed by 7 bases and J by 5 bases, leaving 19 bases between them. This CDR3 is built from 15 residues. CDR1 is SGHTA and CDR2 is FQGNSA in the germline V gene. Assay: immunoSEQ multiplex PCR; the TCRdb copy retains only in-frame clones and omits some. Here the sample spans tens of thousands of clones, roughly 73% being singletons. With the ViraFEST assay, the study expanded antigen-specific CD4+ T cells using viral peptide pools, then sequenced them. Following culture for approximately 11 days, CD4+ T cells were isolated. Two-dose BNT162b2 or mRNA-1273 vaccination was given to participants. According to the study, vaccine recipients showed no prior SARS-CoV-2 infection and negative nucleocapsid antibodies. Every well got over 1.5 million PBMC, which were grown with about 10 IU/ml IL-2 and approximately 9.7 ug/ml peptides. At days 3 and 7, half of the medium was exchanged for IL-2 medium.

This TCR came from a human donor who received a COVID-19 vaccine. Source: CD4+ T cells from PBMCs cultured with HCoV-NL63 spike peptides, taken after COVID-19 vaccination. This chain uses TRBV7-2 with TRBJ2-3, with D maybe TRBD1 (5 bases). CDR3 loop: CASTAPLGARDTQYF. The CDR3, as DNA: TGTGCCAGCACTGCCCCACTTGGGGCGCGAGATACGCAGTATTTT.